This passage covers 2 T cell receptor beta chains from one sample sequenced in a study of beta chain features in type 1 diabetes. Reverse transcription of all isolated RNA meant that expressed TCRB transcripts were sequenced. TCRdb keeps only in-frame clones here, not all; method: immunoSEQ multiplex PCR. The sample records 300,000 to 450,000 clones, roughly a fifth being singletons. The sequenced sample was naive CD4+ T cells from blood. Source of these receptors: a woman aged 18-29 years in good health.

CDR3 sequence reads: CASSSLTSGLAKNIQYF. The DNA for the CDR3 is TGTGCCAGCAGTTCTCTTACTAGCGGACTAGCCAAAAACATTCAGTACTTC. The V and J genes are TRBV5-4 and TRBJ2-4; 8 bases fit TRBD2. The V segment lost 5 bases and the J segment 0 bases; nucleotides outside the gene matches: 10. Germline V CDR1 and CDR2: SGHNT, YYREEE (reference sequence). CDR3 length equals 17 residues.

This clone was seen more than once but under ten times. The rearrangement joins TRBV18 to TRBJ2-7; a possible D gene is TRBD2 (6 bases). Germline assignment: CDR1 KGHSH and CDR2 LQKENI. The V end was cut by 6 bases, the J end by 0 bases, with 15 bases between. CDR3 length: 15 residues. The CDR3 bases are TGTGCCAGCTCGTCAAGGAGGGACGGCTCCTACGAGCAGTACTTC. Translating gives CASSSRRDGSYEQYF.